The T cell receptor beta chain under discussion was sequenced for a study of tumor-infiltrating lymphocytes in primary liver carcinoma. The wider study: Roughly 3.5 to 7.13 million productive TCRbeta reads were obtained per sample, with similar numbers across tissue types. Study-wide points: Just about 7-25% of leading clones were found in every one of five regions. The study found a significantly higher top-250-clone fraction in tumors than in blood (p = 0.039).

TCR beta cDNA was reverse-transcribed from 450 to 500 ng of total RNA. The reaction used a constant-region primer and ProtoScript II reverse transcriptase. Investigators got TCR beta libraries out of three nested multiplex PCR rounds, done with slightly modified ARM-PCR. TRBV1-TRBV30 forward and Cbeta reverse primers drove the first two roughly 10-cycle rounds. From the multiplex PCR reads, TCRdb called clonotypes with MiXCR, one entry per CDR3 protein. The data show roughly 78,000 distinct CDR3 sequences, 71% seen once. A word on this clonotype: What it binds is unknown. The conserved final phenylalanine or tryptophan is absent from the CDR3, which likely points to a read error.

Unsorted bulk tissue (roughly 18-32 mg) underwent RNA and DNA co-extraction. CDR3 length equals 16 residues. The germline gives CDR1 SGHNT, CDR2 YYREEE (reference sequence). The sequenced sample was liver tumor tissue from sampling region 4. Described subset: tumor region T4, right-lateral pole. The TCR originated in a woman aged 60-75 years with primary liver carcinoma and hepatitis B virus infection. The V and J genes are TRBV5-4 and TRBJ1-2; maybe TRBD1 (5 bases). The CDR3 coding sequence is TGTGCCAGCAACTTGGCTCCACGCGGGGCTGGATATGGCTACACCATC. Residues: CASNLAPRGAGYGYTI.